The rows below give T cell receptor beta chains drawn from one sample of a study of STAT5B mutations in CD4+ large granular lymphocyte leukemia. Generated by immunoSEQ multiplex PCR, the TCRdb table keeps only in-frame clones and is missing some. Of about 30,000 clones listed, about 78% are singletons. The sample comprised CD4+ T cells from blood buffy coats. These TCRs come from a human donor in good health. Each CDR3 is given with its conserved first and last residue. A D gene is named only where the DNA matches it firmly. Clone sizes are given selectively: once, few, many, or a class where the clone is expanded.

abundance,j_gene,d_gene,v_gene,CDR3aa,CDR3nt
once,TRBJ1-1,.,TRBV6-5,CASSTQGSDTEAFF,TGTGCCAGCAGTACCCAAGGGAGCGATACTGAAGCTTTCTTT
.,TRBJ1-1,TRBD1,TRBV6-1,CASSEGQGYTEAFF,TGTGCCAGCAGTGAGGGACAGGGGTACACTGAAGCTTTCTTT
.,TRBJ2-7,.,TRBV10-1,CASSESPYEQYF,TGCGCCAGCAGCGAGAGCCCCTACGAGCAGTACTTC
.,TRBJ2-5,.,TRBV5-4,CASSSLQGHETQYF,TGTGCCAGCAGCTCCCTTCAGGGGCATGAGACCCAGTACTTC
.,TRBJ1-3,.,TRBV28,CASSLWAGATGNTIYF,TGTGCCAGCAGTTTATGGGCAGGGGCGACGGGAAACACCATATATTTT
.,TRBJ1-4,TRBD1,TRBV6-1,CASSEPGQGGEKLFF,TGTGCCAGCAGTGAACCGGGACAGGGAGGGGAAAAACTGTTTTTT
.,TRBJ2-3,.,TRBV7-3,CASRAAGGRDTQYF,TGTGCCAGCAGAGCTGCAGGGGGGAGAGATACGCAGTATTTT
.,TRBJ2-5,.,TRBV7-9,CASSLSLGATQYF,TGTGCCAGCAGCTTAAGCTTAGGTGCGACCCAGTACTTC
.,TRBJ2-3,TRBD2,TRBV4-1,CASSPGLAGSGTQYF,TGCGCCAGCAGCCCGGGACTAGCGGGGTCGGGTACGCAGTATTTT
.,TRBJ1-3,.,TRBV21-1,CASSKFGSGNTIYF,.
.,TRBJ2-5,.,TRBV5-4,CASSPGGAGETQYF,TGTGCCAGCAGCCCGGGCGGGGCGGGGGAGACCCAGTACTTC
.,TRBJ2-6,.,TRBV2,CASLGTIISGANVLTF,TGTGCCAGCTTGGGCACGATCATCTCTGGGGCCAACGTCCTGACTTTC
.,TRBJ2-5,.,TRBV6-5,CVVTGVAETQYF,TGTGTCGTCACCGGGGTGGCAGAGACCCAGTACTTC
few,TRBJ1-1,.,TRBV2,CASSANSDTEAFF,TGTGCCAGCAGCGCTAACAGTGACACTGAAGCTTTCTTT
.,TRBJ2-7,.,TRBV11-2,CASSTIRGAVYEQYF,TGTGCCAGCAGCACGATCAGGGGGGCGGTTTACGAGCAGTACTTC
few,TRBJ1-1,TRBD1,TRBV6-5,CASSTGTGLTEAFF,TGTGCCAGCAGTACTGGGACAGGGCTCACTGAAGCTTTCTTT
.,TRBJ2-5,TRBD2,TRBV2,CASRKTGLAGASGETQYF,TGTGCCAGCAGGAAGACGGGACTAGCGGGAGCCTCGGGAGAGACCCAGTACTTC
.,TRBJ2-3,.,TRBV28,CASKKGLQPPTDTQYF,TGTGCCAGCAAAAAAGGTCTCCAGCCCCCCACAGATACGCAGTATTTT
.,TRBJ2-5,.,TRBV5-1,CASSPGQGGETQYF,TGCGCCAGCAGCCCTGGACAGGGAGGGGAGACCCAGTACTTC
.,TRBJ2-3,TRBD2,TRBV28,CASSPGVLAGHTQYF,TGTGCCAGCAGCCCAGGGGTACTAGCGGGGCACACGCAGTATTTT
.,TRBJ2-7,.,TRBV5-1,CASSLGLGDGPYEQYF,TGCGCCAGCAGCTTGGGGCTGGGGGACGGACCCTACGAGCAGTACTTC
.,TRBJ2-2,.,TRBV29-1,CSVSRDTNTGELFF,TGCAGCGTCTCCCGGGACACGAACACCGGGGAGCTGTTTTTT
.,TRBJ1-3,TRBD1,TRBV7-2,CASSFTGGSGNTIYF,TGTGCCAGCAGCTTCACAGGGGGCTCTGGAAACACCATATATTTT
.,TRBJ2-4,.,TRBV11-2,CASSPSRVGKNIQYF,TGTGCCAGCAGCCCCTCTAGGGTTGGCAAAAACATTCAGTACTTC
.,TRBJ2-5,TRBD1,TRBV5-4,CASSLRGTVETQYF,TGTGCCAGCAGCTTGAGAGGGACAGTAGAGACCCAGTACTTC
.,TRBJ2-3,.,TRBV18,CASSPGLSGDTQYF,TGTGCCAGCTCCCCGGGACTCTCGGGGGATACGCAGTATTTT
.,TRBJ2-7,.,TRBV5-3,CARSFDIDGQYF,TGTGCCAGAAGCTTCGACATTGATGGGCAGTACTTC
.,TRBJ1-3,.,TRBV7-2,CASNPGAPSGNTIYF,TGTGCCAGCAATCCCGGAGCCCCCTCTGGAAACACCATATATTTT
.,TRBJ1-5,.,TRBV5-5,CASSLGQNSNQPQHF,TGTGCCAGCAGCTTGGGGCAGAATAGCAATCAGCCCCAGCATTTT
.,TRBJ2-7,.,TRBV7-2,CASRALAYEQYF,TGTGCCAGCCGGGCTCTAGCCTACGAGCAGTACTTC
.,TRBJ1-4,.,TRBV6-6,CASSYSTAGSEKLFF,TGTGCCAGCAGTTACTCGACAGCGGGGAGTGAAAAACTGTTTTTT
.,TRBJ1-2,TRBD1,TRBV6-1,CASSLGQYGGYTF,TGTGCCAGCAGCCTGGGACAGTATGGCGGCTACACCTTC
few,TRBJ2-1,.,TRBV11-3,CASSGRDFSYNEQFF,TGTGCCAGCAGCGGCCGGGATTTCTCCTACAATGAGCAGTTCTTC
.,TRBJ1-1,.,TRBV30,CAWSALTRAFF,TGTGCCTGGAGTGCCCTCACCCGAGCTTTCTTT
.,TRBJ2-3,.,TRBV19,CASSHGQGGSDTQYF,TGTGCCAGTAGCCATGGGCAGGGTGGGTCTGATACGCAGTATTTT
.,TRBJ2-3,.,TRBV10-3,CAISERAADTDTQYF,TGTGCCATCAGCGAGAGGGCCGCAGACACAGATACGCAGTATTTT
.,TRBJ1-5,.,TRBV5-1,CASSWRQMNSNQPQHF,TGCGCCAGCAGCTGGAGACAGATGAATAGCAATCAGCCCCAGCATTTT
.,TRBJ2-7,TRBD1,TRBV30,CAWSTGGSSYEQYF,TGTGCCTGGAGTACAGGGGGGAGCTCCTACGAGCAGTACTTC
.,TRBJ2-2,TRBD2,TRBV5-4,CASSPGGGLAGELFF,TGTGCCAGCAGCCCCGGCGGGGGTTTGGCCGGGGAGCTGTTTTTT